The clone carrying this T cell receptor beta chain was detected ten times or more. Antigen: not known. This sample was included in a study of regulatory T cells in long-lasting Graves disease. Study conclusions and caveats: Favored usage of TRBV28, TRBJ1-2 and TRBJ2-5 was recorded in persistent disease.

As to time point: newly diagnosed GD, antithyroid drugs for less than 3 months. Extracted RNA from PBMCs served as the source of the TCR library. Patients all came to the study from an endocrinology department in Xi'an, China. V shed 4 bases and J 4 bases; nucleotides not matched to a gene: 7. The CDR3 is 15 amino acids. Germline V lookup: CDR1 LGHDT, CDR2 YNNKEL (reference sequence). Libraries of TCR beta came from iRepertoire HTBI primers plus Arm-PCR of CDR3 regions. TCRdb reanalysed the multiplex PCR reads using MiXCR and keeps one entry per CDR3 protein. The sample shows roughly 430,000 distinct CDR3 sequences, about 17% of them seen only once. The data were also submitted as part of a second study, on T cells in Graves' hyperthyroidism and ophthalmopathy.

The origin of this receptor is a woman aged 25-40 years with Graves disease. The chain links TRBV3-1 to TRBJ2-7; 10 nucleotides align to TRBD2. The specimen comprised peripheral blood mononuclear cells (PBMCs), sampled at new diagnosis, from a patient treated with antithyroid drugs. CDR3 sequence (DNA): TGTGCCAGCAGCCCAACTAGCGGGACACTTTACGAGCAGTACTTC. The encoded protein is CASSPTSGTLYEQYF.